The source of this T cell receptor (beta chain) is a study of beta chain features in type 1 diabetes. Findings of the study overall: Shortening that was moderate but significant affected the TCRB CDR3s of Type 1 diabetes patients in all four CD4+ subsets.

Expressed TCRB transcripts were sequenced, since all the RNA that had been isolated was reverse transcribed. Sequenced by immunoSEQ multiplex PCR; TCRdb stores in-frame clones only, minus some. In the table there are about 27,000 clones, less than 60% of which are singletons. This clone was seen a handful of times. Its antigen is undetermined. This TCR was recovered from a woman under 30 with type 1 diabetes. Sequenced: Tregs from blood.

CDR3 sequence: CASSVGLAGGTSTDTQYF. Here the CDR3 DNA reads TGTGCCAGCAGCGTGGGACTAGCGGGAGGGACTAGCACAGATACGCAGTATTTT. The chain is built from TRBV9 and TRBJ2-3; 16 nucleotides match TRBD2. Germline CDR1 reads SGDLS; CDR2 reads YYNGEE. This CDR3 is 18 amino acids long. The V segment lost 2 bases and the J segment 0 bases; nucleotides outside the gene matches: 3.